These 29 T cell receptor beta chains were all obtained from the same sample, sequenced in a study of T cell changes during pregnancy in multiple sclerosis. Using immunoSEQ multiplex PCR, the repertoire was profiled, and TCRdb retains in-frame clones only, with some absent. The repertoire holds about 110,000 clones, with about 90% as singletons. Material: peripheral blood, obtained before pregnancy. The receptors were sampled from a female donor with multiple sclerosis, enrolled in a pregnancy study.

The CDR3 DNA follows: TGCGCCAGCAGCCAAGTGGCTGAGACCCAGTACTTC. Its translation is CASSQVAETQYF. The J gene is TRBJ2-5, the V gene TRBV4-1; unclear D gene. Trimming left V 1 base short and J 5 bases short, with 5 bases between. Germline lookup yields CDR1 MGHRA and CDR2 YSYEKL. The CDR3 runs 12 residues.

This rearrangement joins TRBV9 to TRBJ2-5; 10 positions agree with TRBD2. Germline CDR1 SGDLS, CDR2 YYNGEE. There are 15 residues in the CDR3. V lost 2 bases, J lost 5 bases, and 6 bases stayed unmatched. The chain's CDR3 is CASSVGTSDAETQYF. For the CDR3, the DNA is TGTGCCAGCAGCGTTGGGACTAGCGACGCGGAGACCCAGTACTTC.

The chain's CDR3 is CASSRKDIFSNQPQHF. For the CDR3, the DNA is TGTGCCAGTAGTAGAAAGGACATATTCAGCAATCAGCCCCAGCATTTT. The J gene is TRBJ1-5, the V gene TRBV19; D might be TRBD1 (5 bases). Trimming stripped 4 bases from V and 1 base from J, with 14 bases between. Germline CDR1 LNHDA, CDR2 SQIVND (reference sequence). CDR3 size: 16 residues. Full variable domain (outside the CDR3, taken from reference TRBV19 and TRBJ1-5): DGGITQSPKYLFRKEGQNVTLSCEQNLNHDAMYWYRQDPGQGLRLIYYSQIVNDFQKGDIAEGYSVSREKKESFPLTVTSAQKNPTAFYLCASSRKDIFSNQPQHFGDGTRLSIL.

V gene TRBV7-3 combines with J gene TRBJ2-3; 15 bases match TRBD2. Losses at the gene ends were 1 base for V and 4 bases for J; bases not matched to a gene: 6. The CDR3 length is 18 residues. Germline lookup yields CDR1 SGHTA and CDR2 FQGTGA. The CDR3 is CASSLNLGLAGGPDTQYF. CDR3 nucleotides: TGTGCCAGCAGCTTAAATTTAGGACTAGCGGGGGGGCCAGATACGCAGTATTTT.

The V gene is TRBV29-1, the J gene TRBJ2-1; 11 bases map to TRBD2. V shed 1 base and J 6 bases; nucleotides not matched to a gene: 2. CDR1 is SQVTM, CDR2 ANQGSEA, per germline. The CDR3 loop spans 14 amino acids. The CDR3 loop reads CSVEVAGGFNEQFF. The CDR3 bases are TGCAGCGTTGAAGTAGCGGGAGGGTTCAATGAGCAGTTCTTC.

The rearrangement joins TRBV6-5 to TRBJ2-7; the D gene is possibly TRBD2 (7 bases). The CDR3 contains 15 residues. Per germline, CDR1 MNHEY and CDR2 SVGAGI. Trimming left V 3 bases short and J 4 bases short, with 16 bases between. The CDR3 sequence is CASSYRPGGRYEQYF. CDR3 in DNA: TGTGCCAGCAGTTATCGGCCGGGGGGCCGTTACGAGCAGTACTTC.

V gene TRBV15 combines with J gene TRBJ2-7; 7 bases line up with TRBD1. The CDR3 runs 15 residues. Germline V CDR1 and CDR2: LNHNV, YYDKDF (reference sequence). The V and J ends lost 2 bases and 0 bases, in that order; junction bases with no gene match: 4. This CDR3 is CATSRTTGSSYEQYF. The CDR3 coding sequence is TGTGCCACCAGCAGAACGACAGGGAGCTCCTACGAGCAGTACTTC. Full variable domain (outside the CDR3, taken from reference TRBV15 and TRBJ2-7): DAMVIQNPRYQVTQFGKPVTLSCSQTLNHNVMYWYQQKSSQAPKLLFHYYDKDFNNEADTPDNFQSRRPNTSFCFLDIRSPGLGDTAMYLCATSRTTGSSYEQYFGPGTRLTVT.

The gene calls are TRBV4-1 and TRBJ2-1, with 12 bases matching TRBD2. The junction had 9 bases not matched to a gene; V was cut back by 3 bases and J by 6 bases. The CDR3 consists of 17 residues. The germline V gene encodes CDR1 MGHRA and CDR2 YSYEKL. The CDR3 DNA is TGCGCCAGCAGCCAGGGTTCCCTAGCGGGGGGGCCCAATGAGCAGTTCTTC. Its translation is CASSQGSLAGGPNEQFF.

The chain couples TRBV7-8 to TRBJ2-2, with 7 positions matching TRBD2. CDR3 length: 13 residues. Losses at the gene ends were 5 bases for V and 6 bases for J; bases not matched to a gene: 3. CDR1 is SGHVS, CDR2 FQNEAQ, per germline. DNA for the CDR3: TGTGCCAGCAGCCCCCGGGAGGCCGGGGAGCTGTTTTTT. As protein: CASSPREAGELFF.

CDR3 DNA sequence: TGTGCCAGCAGCTACGGAGGACCGACGAACACCGGGGAGCTGTTTTTT. Amino acids: CASSYGGPTNTGELFF. The rearrangement links TRBV7-9 to TRBJ2-2; maybe TRBD2 (5 bases). Trimming removed 4 bases from V and 0 bases from J, with 12 bases in between. The CDR3 is made up of 16 amino acids. CDR1 and CDR2 (germline): SEHNR, FQNEAQ (reference sequence).

This chain connects TRBV11-1 to TRBJ2-1; TRBD2 matches 9 bases. The germline gives CDR1 SGHAT, CDR2 FQDESV (reference sequence). CDR3 length equals 14 residues. The V segment lost 1 base and the J segment 9 bases; nucleotides outside the gene matches: 4. The CDR3 nucleotides read TGTGCCAGCAGCTTAGGCGGGGGGGCCGTTGAGCAGTTCTTC. Encoded protein: CASSLGGGAVEQFF.

CDR3 residues: CASSLESRSEQYF. The CDR3 nucleotides read TGTGCCAGCAGCTTAGAAAGCCGAAGCGAGCAGTACTTC. The chain carries TRBV5-8 and TRBJ2-7, with D unclear. Trimming cost V 2 bases and J 6 bases, with 12 bases left between them. Germline V gives CDR1 SGHTS, CDR2 YDEGEE. The CDR3 runs 13 residues.

V is TRBV5-1 and J is TRBJ2-5; 8 bases are shared with TRBD2. Trimming cost V 6 bases and J 2 bases; bases outside gene matches: 6. Germline CDR1 is SGHRS and CDR2 is YFSETQ. The CDR3 extends over 14 amino acids. CDR3 sequence reads: CASTPGGQQETQYF. The DNA of the CDR3 is TGCGCCAGCACCCCGGGGGGGCAGCAAGAGACCCAGTACTTC.

The chain uses TRBV6-5 and TRBJ1-2; TRBD1 aligns across 7 bases. The junction had 6 bases not matched to a gene; V was cut back by 5 bases and J by 6 bases. Germline V gene lookup returns CDR1 MNHEY and CDR2 SVGAGI. This CDR3 region has 13 residues. CDR3 protein: CASSVITGDGYTF. The CDR3 DNA reads TGTGCCAGCAGTGTTATAACAGGGGATGGCTACACCTTC.

The J gene is TRBJ2-3, the V gene TRBV4-3; no definite D call. This CDR3 has 13 residues. The ends were cut back, 2 bases at V and 2 bases at J, with 5 bases in the middle. Germline V gene data show CDR1 as LGHNA and CDR2 as YSLEER. CDR3 nucleotides: TGCGCCAGCAGCCAATACTACACAGATACGCAGTATTTT. As protein: CASSQYYTDTQYF.

This clone was counted once. The rearrangement joins TRBV2 to TRBJ2-1, with 7 bases that match TRBD2. From germline, CDR1 is SNHLY and CDR2 FYNNEI. V shed 4 bases, J shed 4 bases, and the junction held 1 base outside the gene matches. The CDR3 extends over 13 amino acids. The CDR3 loop is CASSGEGYNEQFF. The CDR3 DNA reads as TGTGCCAGCAGTGGGGAGGGGTACAATGAGCAGTTCTTC.

V usage is TRBV14 and J usage is TRBJ2-2; 7 bases map to TRBD1. The CDR3 runs to 17 residues. The V gene's germline CDR1 is SGHDN and CDR2 FVKESK. V trimming: 0 bases; J trimming: 3 bases; junction bases outside the gene matches: 7. The CDR3 loop reads CASSQDFGDRDTGELFF. CDR3 bases: TGTGCCAGCAGCCAAGATTTCGGGGACAGAGACACCGGGGAGCTGTTTTTT.

This chain connects TRBV2 to TRBJ2-7, with TRBD2 as a possible D gene (6 bases). The CDR3 has 12 residues. V was shortened by 4 bases and J by 6 bases, with 10 bases between the two germline ends. Germline CDR1 reads SNHLY; CDR2 reads FYNNEI. The CDR3 loop is CASSGLVVEQYF. The CDR3 DNA reads as TGTGCCAGCAGTGGACTAGTTGTCGAGCAGTACTTC. The complete variable domain, with remaining parts taken from reference TRBV2 and TRBJ2-7, reads EPEVTQTPSHQVTQMGQEVILRCVPISNHLYFYWYRQILGQKVEFLVSFYNNEISEKSEIFDDQFSVERPDGSNFTLKIRSTKLEDSAMYFCASSGLVVEQYFGPGTRLTVT.

The J gene is TRBJ2-7, the V gene TRBV11-1, with a tentative D call TRBD1 (5 bases). This CDR3 region has 14 residues. The V gene's germline CDR1 is SGHAT and CDR2 FQDESV (reference sequence). Trimming pared 6 bases from V and 3 bases from J, leaving 15 bases between. DNA of the CDR3: TGTGCCAGCAGGCCCCGTAGGGGTATCTACGAGCAGTACTTC. Translation gives CASRPRRGIYEQYF.

This clone appeared a few times. J is TRBJ2-7 and V is TRBV19; tentatively, D is TRBD2 (6 bases). The CDR3 is 11 amino acids. V lost 10 bases and J lost 2, with 9 bases in between. CDR1 and CDR2 (germline): LNHDA, SQIVND (reference sequence). The CDR3 sequence: CATKRAYEQYF. For the CDR3, the DNA is TGTGCCACGAAGCGGGCCTACGAGCAGTACTTC.

The DNA of the CDR3 is TGCAGCGCATCGCCCTACAGGGGGGGGATCGGTGAAAAACTGTTTTTT. This sequence encodes CSASPYRGGIGEKLFF. J is TRBJ1-4 and V is TRBV29-1; 8 bases line up with TRBD1. Per the germline V gene, CDR1 is SQVTM and CDR2 is ANQGSEA. The CDR3 extends over 16 amino acids. The junction had 17 bases not matched to a gene; V was cut back by 7 bases and J by 7 bases.

J is TRBJ1-2 and V is TRBV2; 9 bases agree with TRBD1. J lost 4 bases, V lost 3 bases, and 6 bases had no gene match. This CDR3 is built from 15 residues. CDR1 SNHLY and CDR2 FYNNEI come from the germline V gene. CDR3 coding DNA: TGTGCCAGCAGTGACATCGGGACAGGGATCTATGGCTACACCTTC. It translates to CASSDIGTGIYGYTF. Full variable domain (rest looked up from reference TRBV2 and TRBJ1-2): EPEVTQTPSHQVTQMGQEVILRCVPISNHLYFYWYRQILGQKVEFLVSFYNNEISEKSEIFDDQFSVERPDGSNFTLKIRSTKLEDSAMYFCASSDIGTGIYGYTFGSGTRLTVV.

The chain links TRBV5-4 to TRBJ2-3; no firm D call. The CDR3 is 16 residues long. CDR1 is SGHNT, CDR2 YYREEE, per germline (reference sequence). With 0 bases removed from V and 2 bases from J, the gap between germline ends came to 13 bases. CDR3 coding DNA: TGTGCCAGCAGCTTGGGCCTAGAAGTCTTCACAGATACGCAGTATTTT. It yields the protein CASSLGLEVFTDTQYF.

The chain links TRBV19 to TRBJ1-1; TRBD1 agrees at 7 bases. The CDR3 has 12 amino acids. Trimming at V came to 6 bases and at J to 5 bases, leaving 3 bases not matched to a gene. Per germline, CDR1 LNHDA and CDR2 SQIVND (reference sequence). CDR3 sequence (DNA): TGTGCCAGTAGCAACAGGGGAACTGAAGCTTTCTTT. It codes for CASSNRGTEAFF.

This chain links TRBV28 with TRBJ2-7, with 9 bases matching TRBD2. The CDR3 length is 16 residues. Germline CDR1 reads MDHEN; CDR2 reads SYDVKM. Trimming took 2 bases from V and 3 from J; bases not matched to a gene: 8. The CDR3 reads CASSLAEGLAIYEQYF. The CDR3 region has the DNA TGTGCCAGCAGTTTAGCCGAAGGACTAGCGATCTACGAGCAGTACTTC.

V is TRBV6-1 and J is TRBJ2-1; D not resolved. Trimming stripped 3 bases from V and 2 bases from J, with 14 bases between. Germline assignment: CDR1 MNHNS and CDR2 SASEGT. The CDR3 consists of 16 residues. CDR3 sequence: CASSDVVERPYNEQFF. The CDR3 DNA reads TGTGCCAGCAGTGACGTGGTGGAGAGGCCCTACAATGAGCAGTTCTTC.

The V call is TRBV6-6, the J call TRBJ2-7, with D maybe TRBD2 (6 bases). V dropped 0 bases and J dropped 5 bases, with 14 bases sitting between them. This CDR3 comprises 15 residues. CDR1 MNHNY and CDR2 SVGAGI come from the germline V gene (reference sequence). CDR3: CASSYSIASADEQYF. Written as DNA, the CDR3 is TGTGCCAGCAGTTACTCGATAGCTAGCGCGGACGAGCAGTACTTC.

The gene calls are TRBV9 and TRBJ2-4, with 8 bases identical to TRBD2. The CDR3 is 13 amino acids. The junction had 7 bases not matched to a gene; V was cut back by 7 bases and J by 7 bases. Per the germline V gene, CDR1 is SGDLS and CDR2 is YYNGEE. CDR3 residues: CASAGGDLNIQYF. Written as DNA, the CDR3 is TGTGCCAGCGCCGGGGGGGATTTGAACATTCAGTACTTC.

This clone appeared a single time. The genes are TRBV19 and TRBJ2-2; 7 positions agree with TRBD2. This CDR3 is 16 amino acids long. Germline V lookup: CDR1 LNHDA, CDR2 SQIVND (reference sequence). After removal of 6 bases from V and 8 bases from J, the junction contained 15 bases not matched to a gene. In nucleotides, the CDR3 is TGTGCCAGTAGAGGAATGAGGGACTACAACAGGGGGGAGCTGTTTTTT. As protein: CASRGMRDYNRGELFF.